These T cell receptor beta chains were read from a single sample in a study of Ad26.COV2.S vaccination and SARS-CoV-2 variants. Assay: immunoSEQ multiplex PCR; the TCRdb copy retains only in-frame clones and omits some. The sample yields a few hundred thousand clones, over 75% seen once. The input for sequencing was peripheral blood, taken in a trial of Ad26.COV2.S vaccine versus placebo. The source is a person between 18 and 59 years old who received the Ad26.COV2.S COVID-19 vaccine or a placebo. CDR3s include the opening cysteine and the closing phenylalanine or tryptophan. Each record gives: V gene, clone size, D gene, J gene, CDR3 DNA, CDR3 protein. D genes are given only for firm matches. Clone size is shown for a subset of rows, as once, few, many or a class of expanded clone.

>TRBV6-5|.|TRBD1|TRBJ1-1
TGTGCCAGCAGTTACGACAGGGCCCTGGTTGGCACTGAAGCTTTCTTT
CASSYDRALVGTEAFF
>TRBV27|.|TRBD1|TRBJ1-3
TGTGCCACCCCCTACAGGGGGGAGTACTCTGGAAACACCATATATTTT
CATPYRGEYSGNTIYF
>TRBV19|.|TRBD1|TRBJ1-6
TGTGCCAGTAAAAAAGGACAGGTTAACAATTCACCCCTCCACTTT
CASKKGQVNNSPLHF
>TRBV7-8|once|.|TRBJ1-1
TGTGCCAGCAGCTTAGTTCAGGGCCAGAGCACTGAAGCTTTCTTT
CASSLVQGQSTEAFF
>TRBV27|.|.|TRBJ2-7
TGTGCCAGCAGTTTTCGAGGCCTCGGGGAGCAGTACTTC
CASSFRGLGEQYF
>TRBV4-2|.|.|TRBJ1-2
TGTGCCAGCAGCCAAGATGCGCAGGGTAACTATGGCTACACCTTC
CASSQDAQGNYGYTF
>TRBV28|.|.|TRBJ2-7
TGTGCCAGCACATCCATGTACGAGCAGTACTTC
CASTSMYEQYF
>TRBV20-1|.|.|TRBJ1-1
TGCAGTGCTAGTCGGGGGGCCCTGAACACTGAAGCTTTCTTT
CSASRGALNTEAFF
>TRBV7-9|.|.|TRBJ2-5
TGTGCCAGCAGCCCCGCGGAGCAAGAGACCCAGTACTTC
CASSPAEQETQYF
>TRBV3-1/TRBV3-2|.|TRBD2|TRBJ2-3
TGTGCCAGCAGCCTTGGACTAGGCGCAGATACGCAGTATTTT
CASSLGLGADTQYF
>TRBV27|.|TRBD1|TRBJ1-6
TGTGCCAGCAGTTTATGGGGCCAGGGGGATTCACCCCTCCACTTT
CASSLWGQGDSPLHF
>TRBV5-1|.|.|TRBJ2-1
TGCGCCAGCAGCTCGCCGGGATCCTACAATGAGCAGTTCTTC
CASSSPGSYNEQFF
>TRBV4-1|.|TRBD2|TRBJ2-1
TGCGCCAGCAGCCAAGGATTTAGCGGGAGTGGCAATGAGCAGTTCTTC
CASSQGFSGSGNEQFF
>TRBV5-1|.|.|TRBJ1-5
TGCGCCAGCAGCTTGGGACACCCCGGAATCCCTTTGAGGGGCAATCAGCCCCAGCATTTT
CASSLGHPGIPLRGNQPQHF
>TRBV6-5|.|.|TRBJ1-1
TGTGCCAGCAGTTACTCGTCAGGCTTGAACACTGAAGCTTTCTTT
CASSYSSGLNTEAFF
>TRBV6-2/TRBV6-3|.|.|TRBJ2-1
TGTGCCAGCAGCGACCGGGGTAATGAGCAGTTCTTC
CASSDRGNEQFF
>TRBV12-2|.|.|TRBJ2-5
TGTGCAAGTCGCTTAGTAGCCCCCGGTGGCAACTGTTCCCTCTTAGAGACCCAGTACTTC
CASRLVAPGGNCSLLETQYF
>TRBV5-6|.|.|TRBJ2-7
TGTGCCAGCAGCTTGGGGGAGTTGCGGCTGAACTCCTACGAGCAGTACTTC
CASSLGELRLNSYEQYF
>TRBV19|.|.|TRBJ2-2
TGTGCCAGTAGTATACGGGGGGCAGAGACCGGGGAGCTGTTTTTT
CASSIRGAETGELFF
>TRBV5-1|.|.|TRBJ1-1
TGTGCCAGCAGCTTGGGAGGCCTCCAACCTAGTAGTACTGAAGCTTTCTTT
CASSLGGLQPSSTEAFF
>TRBV15|.|.|TRBJ2-1
TGTGCCACCAGCAGACCCCCGGACAATGAGCAGTTCTTC
CATSRPPDNEQFF
>TRBV5-1|.|TRBD1|TRBJ1-2
TGCGCCAGCAGCCTCGGGACAGCAGTGGATGGCTACACCTTC
CASSLGTAVDGYTF
>TRBV18|.|.|TRBJ2-7
TGTGCCAGCTCACCACCGGGAGTACACTACGAGCAGTACTTC
CASSPPGVHYEQYF
>TRBV11-1|.|.|TRBJ2-3
TGTGCCAGCAGCTTATCTGGCACAGATACGCAGTATTTT
CASSLSGTDTQYF
>TRBV14|.|.|TRBJ2-7
TGTGCCAGCAGCCGAGATTCCTACGAGCAGTACTTC
CASSRDSYEQYF
>TRBV5-1|.|.|TRBJ2-4
TGCGCCAGCAGCTTGGCGATTGGTGCTAACATTCAGTACTTC
CASSLAIGANIQYF
>TRBV6-2/TRBV6-3|.|.|TRBJ2-5
TGTGCCAGCAGTTACTTTCAAGAGACCCAGTACTTC
CASSYFQETQYF
>TRBV12-3/TRBV12-4|.|TRBD1|TRBJ1-2
TGTGCCAGCAGTTTAGGGACAGGGTCCGGCTACACCTTC
CASSLGTGSGYTF
>TRBV5-6|.|TRBD1|TRBJ2-2
TGTGCCAGCAGCTTAGGGGGCGCGGAGTACACCGGGGAGCTGTTTTTT
CASSLGGAEYTGELFF
>TRBV5-1|.|TRBD2|TRBJ2-5
TGCGCCAGCACCATTTCTGGGGGGGAAGAGACCCAGTACTTC
CASTISGGEETQYF
>TRBV9|.|TRBD2|TRBJ2-2
TGTGCCAGCAGCGTAGGCGGGAGGGCGGCCGGGGAGCTGTTTTTT
CASSVGGRAAGELFF
>TRBV7-3|once|TRBD1|TRBJ1-2
TGTGCCAGCAGCTTAACGGGACCGACAGGGGATGGCTACACCTTC
CASSLTGPTGDGYTF
>TRBV3-1/TRBV3-2|.|TRBD1|TRBJ1-6
TGTGCCAGCAGCCAGACAGGGGTCTCTAATTCACCCCTCCACTTT
CASSQTGVSNSPLHF
>TRBV25-1|.|.|TRBJ2-1
TGTGCCAGCTCGGAAGGCTACAATGAGCAGTTCTTC
CASSEGYNEQFF
>TRBV6-2/TRBV6-3|.|TRBD2|TRBJ2-1
TGTGCCAGCAGACCTAGCGGGAGGTTCAACAATGAGCAGTTCTTC
CASRPSGRFNNEQFF
>TRBV4-3|.|.|TRBJ2-1
TGCGCCAGCAGCCAAGATCCGCCCGGAGGATCCTACAATGAGCAGTTCTTC
CASSQDPPGGSYNEQFF
>TRBV6-5|.|TRBD1|TRBJ2-7
TGTGCCAGCAGTCGACAGGGGGCATATCCGCGGTACTTC
CASSRQGAYPRYF
>TRBV19|.|.|TRBJ1-4
TGTGCCAGTAGTCGGCAGGTTTTGGAAAAACTGTTTTTT
CASSRQVLEKLFF
>TRBV7-2|.|TRBD2|TRBJ2-7
TGTGCCAGCAGCTCTCTAGCGGGGGCCTCCTACGAGCAGTACTTC
CASSSLAGASYEQYF
>TRBV6-5|few|.|TRBJ1-6
TGTGCCAGCAGTTACGGGGATAATTCACCCCTCCACTTT
CASSYGDNSPLHF
>TRBV3-1/TRBV3-2|.|.|TRBJ1-1
TGTGCCAGCAGCCAAGAGCCCCGGAACACTGAAGCTTTCTTT
CASSQEPRNTEAFF
>TRBV6-1|.|TRBD2|TRBJ2-1
TGTGCCAGCAGTGAAAATCCGGGAGGCGTCGATGAGCAGTTCTTC
CASSENPGGVDEQFF
>TRBV9|.|.|TRBJ2-2
TGTGCCAGCAGCGTAGAGGTTGGCCGTTGGCCCGGGGAGCTGTTTTTT
CASSVEVGRWPGELFF
>TRBV10-3|.|TRBD1|TRBJ1-5
TGTGCCATCAGCCCGGGACAGCTTTATCAGCCCCAGCATTTT
CAISPGQLYQPQHF
>TRBV28|.|TRBD2|TRBJ2-1
TGTGCCAGCAGTTTATCGACGGGTAGCGGGAGCGTTGAGCAGTTCTTC
CASSLSTGSGSVEQFF
>TRBV7-2|few|.|TRBJ2-2
TGTGCCAGCAGCTTGGACCCGAACACCGGGGAGCTGTTTTTT
CASSLDPNTGELFF
>TRBV11-2|once|.|TRBJ2-7
TGTGCCAGCAGCTTAGATACAGCCGCCGAGCAGTACTTC
CASSLDTAAEQYF
>TRBV19|.|.|TRBJ1-1
TGTGCCAGTAGTATAGGGGAGGGGCACACTGAAGCTTTCTTT
CASSIGEGHTEAFF
>TRBV5-4|.|.|TRBJ2-7
TGTGCCAGCAGCTTCACCGGAAACAGGGCCCGCTCCTACGAGCAGTACTTC
CASSFTGNRARSYEQYF
>TRBV7-8|once|TRBD1|TRBJ2-7
TGTGCCAGCAGCTCGACAGGGGAGGTTTACGAGCAGTACTTC
CASSSTGEVYEQYF
>TRBV10-1|.|TRBD1|TRBJ2-1
TGCGCCAGCAGTGGGGGTGACAGGGGGTCCTACAATGAGCAGTTCTTC
CASSGGDRGSYNEQFF
>TRBV5-1|.|.|TRBJ1-2
TGCGCCAGCAGCTATGGGGGAAACTATGGCTACACCTTC
CASSYGGNYGYTF
>TRBV7-2|.|.|TRBJ2-3
TGTGCCAGCAGCTTACAACAGGGAGGGGATACGCAGTATTTT
CASSLQQGGDTQYF
>TRBV11-2|.|.|TRBJ2-5
TGTGCCAGCAGCCGTTTGGGGGTTGGAGAGACCCAGTACTTC
CASSRLGVGETQYF
>TRBV19|.|TRBD1|TRBJ1-5
TGTGCCAGTAGTGTAATAGTAGGGACAGGGATGGACCAGCCCCAGCATTTT
CASSVIVGTGMDQPQHF